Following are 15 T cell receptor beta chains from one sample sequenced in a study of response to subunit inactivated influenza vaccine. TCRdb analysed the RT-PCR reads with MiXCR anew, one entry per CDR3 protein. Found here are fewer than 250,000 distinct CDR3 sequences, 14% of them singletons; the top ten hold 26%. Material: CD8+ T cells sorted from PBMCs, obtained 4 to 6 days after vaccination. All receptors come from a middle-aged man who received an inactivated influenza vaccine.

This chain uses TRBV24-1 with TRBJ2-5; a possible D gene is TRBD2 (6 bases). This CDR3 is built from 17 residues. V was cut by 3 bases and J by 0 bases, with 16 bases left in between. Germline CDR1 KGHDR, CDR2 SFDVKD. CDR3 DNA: TGTGCCACCAGTGATAGGAGGGACCCATCAAACCAAGAGACCCAGTACTTC. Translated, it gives CATSDRRDPSNQETQYF.

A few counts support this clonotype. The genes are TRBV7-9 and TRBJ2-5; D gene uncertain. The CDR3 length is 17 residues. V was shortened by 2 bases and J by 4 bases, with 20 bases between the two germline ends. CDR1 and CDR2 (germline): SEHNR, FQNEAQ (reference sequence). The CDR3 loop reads CASSLFMWGTARETQYF. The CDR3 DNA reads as TGTGCCAGCAGCTTATTTATGTGGGGTACAGCCCGAGAGACCCAGTACTTC. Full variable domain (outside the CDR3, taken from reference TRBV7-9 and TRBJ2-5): DTGVSQNPRHKITKRGQNVTFRCDPISEHNRLYWYRQTLGQGPEFLTYFQNEAQLEKSRLLSDRFSAERPKGSFSTLEIQRTEQGDSAMYLCASSLFMWGTARETQYFGPGTRLLVL.

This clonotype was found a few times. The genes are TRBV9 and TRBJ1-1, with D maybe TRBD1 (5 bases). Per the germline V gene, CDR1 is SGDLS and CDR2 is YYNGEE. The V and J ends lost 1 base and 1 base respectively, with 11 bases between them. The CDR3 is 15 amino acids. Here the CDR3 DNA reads TGTGCCAGCAGCGTATCTGGCAGGGCGAACACTGAAGCTTTCTTT. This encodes CASSVSGRANTEAFF. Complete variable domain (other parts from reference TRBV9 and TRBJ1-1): DSGVTQTPKHLITATGQRVTLRCSPRSGDLSVYWYQQSLDQGLQFLIQYYNGEERAKGNILERFSAQQFPDLHSELNLSSLELGDSALYFCASSVSGRANTEAFFGQGTRLTVV.

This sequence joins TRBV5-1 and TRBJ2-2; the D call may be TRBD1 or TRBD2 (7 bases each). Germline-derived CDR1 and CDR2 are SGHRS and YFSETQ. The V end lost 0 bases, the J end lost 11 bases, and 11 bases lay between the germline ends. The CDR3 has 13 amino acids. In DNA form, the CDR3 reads TGCGCCAGCAGCTTGGCAGGGGGGGCCGAGCTGTTTTTT. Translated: CASSLAGGAELFF.

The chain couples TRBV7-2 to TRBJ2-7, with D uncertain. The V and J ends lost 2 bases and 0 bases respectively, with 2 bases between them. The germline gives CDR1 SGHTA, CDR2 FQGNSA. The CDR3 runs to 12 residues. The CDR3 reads CASSLISYEQYF. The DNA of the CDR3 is TGTGCCAGCAGCTTAATCTCCTACGAGCAGTACTTC. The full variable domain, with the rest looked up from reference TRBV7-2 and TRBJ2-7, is GAGVSQSPSNKVTEKGKDVELRCDPISGHTALYWYRQSLGQGLEFLIYFQGNSAPDKSGLPSDRFSAERTGGSVSTLTIQRTQQEDSAVYLCASSLISYEQYFGPGTRLTVT.

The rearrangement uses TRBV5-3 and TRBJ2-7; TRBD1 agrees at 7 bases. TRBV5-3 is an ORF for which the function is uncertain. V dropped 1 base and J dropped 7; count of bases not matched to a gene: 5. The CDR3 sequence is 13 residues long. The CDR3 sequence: CARSLTGDQEQYF. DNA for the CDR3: TGTGCCAGAAGCTTGACAGGGGATCAGGAGCAGTACTTC.

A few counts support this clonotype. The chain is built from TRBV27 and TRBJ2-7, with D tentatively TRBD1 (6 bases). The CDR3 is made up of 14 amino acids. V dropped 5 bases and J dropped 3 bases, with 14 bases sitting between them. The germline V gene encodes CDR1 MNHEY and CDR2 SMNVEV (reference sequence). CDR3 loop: CASSPLDRDYEQYF. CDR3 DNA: TGTGCCAGCAGTCCCTTGGACAGAGACTACGAGCAGTACTTC.

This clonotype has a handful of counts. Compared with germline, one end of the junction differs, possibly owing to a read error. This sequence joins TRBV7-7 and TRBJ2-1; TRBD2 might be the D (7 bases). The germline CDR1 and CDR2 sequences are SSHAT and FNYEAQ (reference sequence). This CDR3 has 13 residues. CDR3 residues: CASSLSGGKEQFF. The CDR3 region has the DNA TGTGCTAGCAGCTTATCGGGGGGCAAGGAGCAGTTCTTC.

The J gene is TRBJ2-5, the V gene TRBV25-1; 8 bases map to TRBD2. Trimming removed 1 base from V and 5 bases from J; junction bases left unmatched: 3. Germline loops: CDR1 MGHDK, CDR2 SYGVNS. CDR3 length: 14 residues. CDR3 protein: CASSESSGGETQYF. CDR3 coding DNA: TGTGCCAGCAGTGAATCGTCGGGGGGGGAGACCCAGTACTTC.

CDR3 in DNA: TGTGCCAGCAGTCAGGGGACAGGGGCGGACGGAAACACCATATATTTT. Protein sequence: CASSQGTGADGNTIYF. The chain employs TRBV27 and TRBJ1-3; 10 nucleotides agree with TRBD1. Germline CDR1 MNHEY, CDR2 SMNVEV (reference sequence). J lost 4 bases, V lost 5 bases, and 8 bases had no gene match. The CDR3 totals 16 residues.

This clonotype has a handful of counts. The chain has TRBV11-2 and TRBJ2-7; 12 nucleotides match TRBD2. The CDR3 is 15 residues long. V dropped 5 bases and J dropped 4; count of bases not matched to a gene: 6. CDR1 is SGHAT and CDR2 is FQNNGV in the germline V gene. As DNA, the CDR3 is TGTGCCAGCAGCAAAACTAGCGGGGGGTTATACGAGCAGTACTTC. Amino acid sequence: CASSKTSGGLYEQYF.

CDR3 in amino acids: CATRDGTKTYNEQFF. CDR3 sequence (DNA): TGTGCCACCAGAGACGGGACTAAAACCTACAATGAGCAGTTCTTC. The chain recombines TRBV24-1 with TRBJ2-1; 7 bases match TRBD2. The V segment lost 7 bases and the J segment 2 bases; nucleotides outside the gene matches: 7. CDR3 length equals 15 residues. Germline V gene sequence: CDR1 KGHDR, CDR2 SFDVKD.

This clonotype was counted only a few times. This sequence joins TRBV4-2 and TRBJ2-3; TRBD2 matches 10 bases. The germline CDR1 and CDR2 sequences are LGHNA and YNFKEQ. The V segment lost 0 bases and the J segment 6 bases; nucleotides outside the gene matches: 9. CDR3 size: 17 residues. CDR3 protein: CASSQEFLAGDGDTQYF. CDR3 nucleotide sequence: TGTGCCAGCAGCCAAGAGTTCCTAGCGGGAGACGGGGATACGCAGTATTTT.

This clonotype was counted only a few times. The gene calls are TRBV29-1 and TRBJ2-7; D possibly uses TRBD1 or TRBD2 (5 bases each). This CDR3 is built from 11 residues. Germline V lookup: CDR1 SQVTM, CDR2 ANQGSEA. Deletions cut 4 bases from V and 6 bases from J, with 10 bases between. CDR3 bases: TGCAGCGTTGTCCGTGGGGGCGAGCAGTACTTC. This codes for CSVVRGGEQYF.

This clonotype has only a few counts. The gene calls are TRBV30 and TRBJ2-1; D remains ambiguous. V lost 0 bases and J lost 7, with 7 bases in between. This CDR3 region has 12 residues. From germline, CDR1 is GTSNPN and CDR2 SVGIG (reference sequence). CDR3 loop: CAWSVYGNEQFF. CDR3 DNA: TGTGCCTGGAGTGTATATGGGAATGAGCAGTTCTTC.